The 20 T cell receptor beta chains listed next were all sequenced from one sample in a study of untreated major depressive disorder (dated by TCRdb to about 2018). Receptor amplification or capture employed the immunoSEQ multiplex PCR assay. Not all clones reach the TCRdb copy of this immuneACCESS table, which keeps in-frame sequences only. Checked studies attribute under half of the gap to unresolved V genes and leave the rest unexplained. The sample includes over 20,000 clones, with over 80% observed a single time. About 0.31% of the sample lies in the top ten. The material sequenced was CD4+ T cells from PBMCs. The receptors here all came from a man between 25 and 39 years old in good health.

The chain carries TRBV25-1 and TRBJ1-4; no firm D call. Germline V gives CDR1 MGHDK, CDR2 SYGVNS. V lost 2 bases and J 12 bases, leaving 13 bases between the germline ends. The CDR3 is 13 amino acids. CDR3 residues: CASSEQTPYELFF. The DNA for the CDR3 is TGTGCCAGCAGTGAACAAACCCCCTATGAACTGTTTTTT.

The CDR3: CASSLPPGRQGAQDETQYF. The CDR3 DNA follows: TGTGCCAGCAGCTTACCTCCTGGTAGACAGGGAGCCCAGGATGAGACCCAGTACTTC. The chain has TRBV13 and TRBJ2-5, with 7 positions matching TRBD1. With V trimmed by 2 bases and J by 5 bases, 20 bases remained unmatched. The CDR3 has 19 residues. CDR1 is PRHDT, CDR2 FYEKMQ, per germline (reference sequence).

This clone was detected only a few times. V and J are TRBV4-3 and TRBJ2-7, with D tentatively TRBD2 (6 bases). V lost 0 bases and J 3 bases, leaving 18 bases between the germline ends. This CDR3 is built from 17 residues. CDR1 is LGHNA, CDR2 YSLEER, per germline. CDR3 in DNA: TGCGCCAGCAGCCAAGAACCCGGGAGCCTAGAGGGCTACGAGCAGTACTTC. Amino acids: CASSQEPGSLEGYEQYF.

The CDR3 is CSAVVRDTEAFF. The CDR3 nucleotides read TGCAGCGCGGTGGTGAGAGACACTGAAGCTTTCTTT. The chain links TRBV29-1 to TRBJ1-1, with no clear D. Germline-derived CDR1 and CDR2 are SQVTM and ANQGSEA. This CDR3 has 12 amino acids. Trimming took 7 bases from V and 3 from J, leaving 12 bases between them. The full variable domain, completed using reference TRBV29-1 and TRBJ1-1, is SAVISQKPSRDICQRGTSLTIQCQVDSQVTMMFWYRQQPGQSLTLIATANQGSEATYESGFVIDKFPISRPNLTFSTLTVSNMSPEDSSIYLCSAVVRDTEAFFGQGTRLTVV.

This sequence joins TRBV27 and TRBJ2-7, with D uncertain. The CDR3 extends over 13 amino acids. Trimming left V 6 bases short and J 6 bases short, with 15 bases between. In germline, CDR1 is MNHEY, CDR2 SMNVEV (reference sequence). CDR3 coding DNA: TGTGCCAGCAGCCCTAGGACGGTCACCGAGCAGTACTTC. Amino acid sequence: CASSPRTVTEQYF.

This chain's CDR3 is CASTERVGYNEQFF. CDR3 sequence (DNA): TGTGCCAGCACCGAGCGGGTCGGGTACAATGAGCAGTTCTTC. V and J are TRBV5-4 and TRBJ2-1; TRBD2 might be the D (6 bases). Looked up from germline, CDR1 is SGHNT and CDR2 is YYREEE (reference sequence). V lost 6 bases to trimming and J lost 4 bases, with 14 bases between them. The CDR3 length is 14 residues.

This chain uses TRBV7-8 with TRBJ1-5; the D gene is possibly TRBD1 (6 bases). This CDR3 contains 14 residues. V lost 5 bases to trimming and J lost 7 bases, with 15 bases between them. The germline gives CDR1 SGHVS, CDR2 FQNEAQ. In DNA form, the CDR3 reads TGTGCCAGCAGCACACGACAGGTCCGACAGCCCCAGCATTTT. Translation gives CASSTRQVRQPQHF.

This chain links TRBV6-5 with TRBJ1-3, with D tentatively TRBD1 (6 bases). Between the trimmed V and J ends, which lost 0 bases and 4 bases, there was a span of 13 bases. The CDR3 is 16 residues long. Germline CDR1 is MNHEY and CDR2 is SVGAGI. CDR3 nucleotide sequence: TGTGCCAGCAGTTACTCAAGGGGGGCACCCGGAAACACCATATATTTT. Translating it yields CASSYSRGAPGNTIYF.

The sample holds a few counts of this clone. This chain connects TRBV19 to TRBJ2-7; 15 nucleotides agree with TRBD2. J was trimmed by 4 bases and V by 4 bases; bases with no gene match: 14. The V gene's germline CDR1 is LNHDA and CDR2 SQIVND (reference sequence). The CDR3 loop spans 19 amino acids. CDR3 protein: CASSNGLAGGVMGSYEQYF. The CDR3 nucleotides read TGTGCCAGTAGTAACGGACTAGCGGGAGGGGTCATGGGATCGTACGAGCAGTACTTC.

This CDR3 is CASSLSPNQPQHF. The CDR3 bases are TGTGCCAGCAGCTTAAGCCCCAATCAGCCCCAGCATTTT. The chain joins TRBV7-3 to TRBJ1-5, with D unresolved. Germline CDR1 is SGHTA and CDR2 is FQGTGA. With 1 base removed from V and 3 bases from J, the gap between germline ends came to 4 bases. The CDR3 length is 13 residues.

The J gene is TRBJ2-7, the V gene TRBV4-3; D is possibly TRBD1 (6 bases). The CDR3 covers 19 residues. Germline-derived CDR1 and CDR2 are LGHNA and YSLEER. Trimming pared 1 base from V and 2 bases from J, leaving 24 bases between. The CDR3 sequence is CASSQVYYRVSVGTYEQYF. CDR3 nucleotides: TGCGCCAGCAGCCAAGTCTACTACAGGGTGTCGGTAGGGACCTACGAGCAGTACTTC.

The chain carries TRBV5-6 and TRBJ2-1; D remains unclear. Trimming took 1 base from V and 2 from J, leaving 7 bases between them. The CDR3 covers 14 residues. Germline V gene lookup returns CDR1 SGHDT and CDR2 YYEEEE. CDR3 amino acids: CASSLTGTYNEQFF. Here the CDR3 DNA reads TGTGCCAGCAGCTTGACTGGCACCTACAATGAGCAGTTCTTC.

V gene TRBV7-9 combines with J gene TRBJ2-7; D may be TRBD2 (5 bases). The V and J ends lost 5 bases and 0 bases respectively, with 8 bases between them. Germline lookup yields CDR1 SEHNR and CDR2 FQNEAQ (reference sequence). The CDR3 spans 13 residues. The CDR3, as DNA: TGTGCCAGCAGCACGGCGGGCTCCTACGAGCAGTACTTC. Protein product: CASSTAGSYEQYF. Variable domain in full (rest from reference TRBV7-9 and TRBJ2-7): DTGVSQNPRHKITKRGQNVTFRCDPISEHNRLYWYRQTLGQGPEFLTYFQNEAQLEKSRLLSDRFSAERPKGSFSTLEIQRTEQGDSAMYLCASSTAGSYEQYFGPGTRLTVT.

The chain is built from TRBV7-3 and TRBJ2-3; 8 bases line up with TRBD2. The length of the CDR3 is 22 residues. V lost 4 bases and J lost 0; bases outside the gene matches: 24. Germline CDR1 reads SGHTA; CDR2 reads FQGTGA. CDR3 amino acids: CASSSPAGGTATQNLSTDTQYF. The CDR3, as DNA: TGTGCCAGCAGCTCACCCGCGGGAGGCACGGCAACACAAAATTTAAGCACAGATACGCAGTATTTT.

The rearrangement links TRBV5-6 to TRBJ2-3; D perhaps matches TRBD1 (6 bases). CDR1 and CDR2 from the germline V gene are SGHDT and YYEEEE. Trimming removed 6 bases at V and 3 bases at J, with 11 bases between. CDR3 length: 13 residues. The CDR3 here is CASTLQGTDTQYF. The CDR3, as DNA: TGTGCCAGCACCTTACAGGGTACAGATACGCAGTATTTT.

This clone occurred a few times. The chain links TRBV13 to TRBJ1-2, with 7 bases aligning to TRBD1. The junction had 4 bases not matched to a gene; V was cut back by 0 bases and J by 3 bases. The CDR3 totals 15 residues. CDR1 is PRHDT, CDR2 FYEKMQ, per germline (reference sequence). Here the CDR3 reads CASSLGPQGDYGYTF. For the CDR3, the DNA is TGTGCCAGCAGCTTAGGCCCCCAGGGGGACTATGGCTACACCTTC. Filled out from reference TRBV13 and TRBJ1-2, the complete variable domain reads AAGVIQSPRHLIKEKRETATLKCYPIPRHDTVYWYQQGPGQDPQFLISFYEKMQSDKGSIPDRFSAQQFSDYHSELNMSSLELGDSALYFCASSLGPQGDYGYTFGSGTRLTVV.

The chain carries TRBV30 and TRBJ2-6; D not certain. This CDR3 has 13 amino acids. Germline lookup yields CDR1 GTSNPN and CDR2 SVGIG (reference sequence). Trimming removed 1 base at V and 2 bases at J, with 3 bases between. CDR3 amino acids: CAWSATGANVLTF. CDR3 coding DNA: TGTGCCTGGAGTGCCACTGGGGCCAACGTCCTGACTTTC.

The chain carries TRBV19 and TRBJ2-1; D not resolved. V lost 1 base and J 4 bases, leaving 5 bases between the germline ends. This CDR3 region has 13 residues. Germline-derived CDR1 and CDR2 are LNHDA and SQIVND (reference sequence). In DNA form, the CDR3 reads TGTGCCAGTAGTATAGGGCGATACAATGAGCAGTTCTTC. Residues: CASSIGRYNEQFF. The full variable domain, its missing parts supplied by reference TRBV19 and TRBJ2-1, is DGGITQSPKYLFRKEGQNVTLSCEQNLNHDAMYWYRQDPGQGLRLIYYSQIVNDFQKGDIAEGYSVSREKKESFPLTVTSAQKNPTAFYLCASSIGRYNEQFFGPGTRLTVL.

This clone was counted a single time. This chain uses TRBV9 with TRBJ2-1, with 10 nucleotides matching TRBD2. CDR3 length: 14 amino acids. Unmatched junction bases numbered 10, after V lost 4 bases and J lost 12 bases. Germline assignment: CDR1 SGDLS and CDR2 YYNGEE. The CDR3 reads CASSQGTSGAWQFF. DNA for the CDR3: TGTGCCAGCAGCCAGGGCACTAGCGGGGCCTGGCAGTTCTTC. Looking up the rest from reference TRBV9 and TRBJ2-1 gives the full variable domain: DSGVTQTPKHLITATGQRVTLRCSPRSGDLSVYWYQQSLDQGLQFLIQYYNGEERAKGNILERFSAQQFPDLHSELNLSSLELGDSALYFCASSQGTSGAWQFFGPGTRLTVL.

V usage is TRBV11-3 and J usage is TRBJ1-1, with D tentatively TRBD1 (5 bases). Germline CDR1 is SGHNT and CDR2 is YENEEA. Trimming took 1 base from V and 2 from J, leaving 17 bases between them. The CDR3 contains 17 residues. CDR3 DNA: TGTGCCAGCAGCTTAGCACTTCCCGGGACGGCTAACACTGAAGCTTTCTTT. Its protein is CASSLALPGTANTEAFF.